This T cell receptor beta chain was captured by sequencing in a study of OX40 agonist ivuxolimab in advanced cancers. Overall study context: Patients in the trial were receiving intravenous ivuxolimab every 2 weeks, at doses of 0.01 to 10 mg/kg. Whole-study results and caveats: There were, on average, more expanded clones in CD8+ T cells than in CD4+. The authors also found low normalized T-cell clonal expansion in some nonresponders.

This clone occurred once. Antigen specificity is unknown. With baseline, cycle 4 day 1, and cycle 7 day 1 as timepoints, blood was sampled. Clones were read by immunoSEQ multiplex PCR, and TCRdb kept only the in-frame ones, dropping some. The sample contains under 80,000 clones, approximately 81% of which appear only once. The TCR was taken from an adult with an advanced solid tumor such as melanoma, head and neck, liver or kidney cancer. The source was CD4+ or CD8+ T cells sorted from blood, collected in a trial of the OX40 agonist ivuxolimab.

This CDR3 reads CASSLQGWETQYF. As DNA, the CDR3 is TGTGCCAGCAGCTTACAAGGTTGGGAGACCCAGTACTTC. This chain joins TRBV11-2 and TRBJ2-5; D not certain. The CDR3 extends over 13 amino acids. With 2 bases removed from V and 5 bases from J, the gap between germline ends came to 9 bases. Germline V gene lookup returns CDR1 SGHAT and CDR2 FQNNGV.